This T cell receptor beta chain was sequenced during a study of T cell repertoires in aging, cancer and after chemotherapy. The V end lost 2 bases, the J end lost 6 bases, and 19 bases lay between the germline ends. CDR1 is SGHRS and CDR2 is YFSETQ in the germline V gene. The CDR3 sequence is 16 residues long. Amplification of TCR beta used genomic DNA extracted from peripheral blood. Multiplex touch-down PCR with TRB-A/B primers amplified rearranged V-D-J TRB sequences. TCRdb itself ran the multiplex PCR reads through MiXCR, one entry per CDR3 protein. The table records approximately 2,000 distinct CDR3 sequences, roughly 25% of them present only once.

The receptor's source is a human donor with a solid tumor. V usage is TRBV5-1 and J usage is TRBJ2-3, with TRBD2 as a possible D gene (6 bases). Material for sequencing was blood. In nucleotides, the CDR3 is TGCGCCAGCAGCTTTACGGGACTCCCATCCCGCGATACGCAGTATTTT. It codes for CASSFTGLPSRDTQYF.